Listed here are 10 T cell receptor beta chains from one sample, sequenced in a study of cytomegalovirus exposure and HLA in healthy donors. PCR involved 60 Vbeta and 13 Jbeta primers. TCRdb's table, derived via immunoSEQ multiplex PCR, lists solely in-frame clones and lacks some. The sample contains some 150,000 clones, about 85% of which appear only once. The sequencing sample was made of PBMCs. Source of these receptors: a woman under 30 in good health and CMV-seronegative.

In DNA, the CDR3 is TGCGCCAGCAGCGGGACAGGCGCCACAGATACGCAGTATTTT. Residues: CASSGTGATDTQYF. This chain joins TRBV5-1 and TRBJ2-3; 8 bases line up with TRBD1. The trim removed 4 bases at V and 2 bases at J, leaving 3 bases unmatched. There are 14 residues in the CDR3. Germline V gene sequence: CDR1 SGHRS, CDR2 YFSETQ.

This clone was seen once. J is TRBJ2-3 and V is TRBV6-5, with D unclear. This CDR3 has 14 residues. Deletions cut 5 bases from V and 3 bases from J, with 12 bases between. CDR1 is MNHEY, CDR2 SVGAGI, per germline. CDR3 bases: TGTGCCAGCAGTCACCGGGTTACGACAGATACGCAGTATTTT. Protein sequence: CASSHRVTTDTQYF.

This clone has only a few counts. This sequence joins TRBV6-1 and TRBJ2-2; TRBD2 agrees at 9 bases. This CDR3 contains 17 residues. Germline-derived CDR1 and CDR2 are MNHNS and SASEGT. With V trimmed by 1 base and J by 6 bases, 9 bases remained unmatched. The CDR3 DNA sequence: TGTGCCAGCAGTGAAGGGGCGGGAGGGCGATTGGCCGGGGAGCTGTTTTTT. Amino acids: CASSEGAGGRLAGELFF.

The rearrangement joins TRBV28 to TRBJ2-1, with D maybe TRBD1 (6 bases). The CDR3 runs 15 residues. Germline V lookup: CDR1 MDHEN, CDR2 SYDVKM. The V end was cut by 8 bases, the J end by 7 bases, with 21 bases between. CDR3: CASSKWGQKINEQFF. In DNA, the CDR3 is TGTGCCAGCTCCAAATGGGGGCAGAAGATTAATGAGCAGTTCTTC.

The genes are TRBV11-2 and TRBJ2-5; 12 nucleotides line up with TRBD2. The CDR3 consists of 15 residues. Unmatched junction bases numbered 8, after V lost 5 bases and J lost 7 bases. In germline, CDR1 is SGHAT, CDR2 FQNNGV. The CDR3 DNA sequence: TGTGCCAGCAGCCGTCAGACTAGCGGGGGCGGGACCCAGTACTTC. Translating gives CASSRQTSGGGTQYF.

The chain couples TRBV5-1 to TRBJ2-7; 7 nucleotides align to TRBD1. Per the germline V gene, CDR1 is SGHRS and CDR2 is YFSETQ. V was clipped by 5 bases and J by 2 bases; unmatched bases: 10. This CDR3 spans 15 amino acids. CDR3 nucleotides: TGCGCCAGCAGATCGCTCTCCGGGACAGCCTACGAGCAGTACTTC. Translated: CASRSLSGTAYEQYF. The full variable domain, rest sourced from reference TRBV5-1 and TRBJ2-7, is KAGVTQTPRYLIKTRGQQVTLSCSPISGHRSVSWYQQTPGQGLQFLFEYFSETQRNKGNFPGRFSGRQFSNSRSEMNVSTLELGDSALYLCASRSLSGTAYEQYFGPGTRLTVT.

CDR3 amino acids: CASSLASESTEAFF. The CDR3 DNA is TGTGCCAGCAGCTTAGCCTCTGAGAGCACTGAAGCTTTCTTT. The chain combines TRBV11-2 with TRBJ1-1, with unresolved D. CDR3 size: 14 residues. From germline, CDR1 is SGHAT and CDR2 FQNNGV. The ends were cut back, 1 base at V and 4 bases at J, with 10 bases in the middle.

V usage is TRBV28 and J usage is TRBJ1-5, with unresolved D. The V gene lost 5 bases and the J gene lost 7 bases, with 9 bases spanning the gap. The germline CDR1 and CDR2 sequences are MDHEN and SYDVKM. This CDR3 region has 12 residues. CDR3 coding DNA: TGTGCCAGCAGTCTGCCTAGGCAGCCCCAGCATTTT. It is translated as CASSLPRQPQHF.

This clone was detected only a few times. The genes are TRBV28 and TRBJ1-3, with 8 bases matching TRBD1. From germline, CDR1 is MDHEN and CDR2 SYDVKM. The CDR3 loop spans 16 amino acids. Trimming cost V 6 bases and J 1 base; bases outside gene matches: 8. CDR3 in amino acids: CASSSTRQGSGNTIYF. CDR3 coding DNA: TGTGCCAGCAGCTCAACTCGACAGGGGTCTGGAAACACCATATATTTT.

The CDR3 loop reads CASSPGPGSYEQYF. In DNA form, the CDR3 reads TGCGCCAGCAGCCCGGGTCCGGGATCCTACGAGCAGTACTTC. This chain connects TRBV5-1 to TRBJ2-7; tentatively, D is TRBD2 (5 bases). Trimming pared 4 bases from V and 1 base from J, leaving 12 bases between. Looked up from germline, CDR1 is SGHRS and CDR2 is YFSETQ. The CDR3 is 14 amino acids.